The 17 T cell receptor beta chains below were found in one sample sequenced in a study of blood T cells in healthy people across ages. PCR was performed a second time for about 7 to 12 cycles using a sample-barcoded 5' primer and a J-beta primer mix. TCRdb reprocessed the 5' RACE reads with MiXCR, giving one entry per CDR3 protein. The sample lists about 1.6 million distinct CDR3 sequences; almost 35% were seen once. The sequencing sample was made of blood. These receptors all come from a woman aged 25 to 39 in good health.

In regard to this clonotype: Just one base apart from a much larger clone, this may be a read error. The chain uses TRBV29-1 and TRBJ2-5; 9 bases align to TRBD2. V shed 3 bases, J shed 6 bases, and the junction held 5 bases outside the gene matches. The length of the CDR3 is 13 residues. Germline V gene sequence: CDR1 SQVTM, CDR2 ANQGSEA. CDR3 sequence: CSVDASGVKTQYF. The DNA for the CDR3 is TGCAGCGTTGATGCTAGCGGGGTAAAGACCCAGTACTTC.

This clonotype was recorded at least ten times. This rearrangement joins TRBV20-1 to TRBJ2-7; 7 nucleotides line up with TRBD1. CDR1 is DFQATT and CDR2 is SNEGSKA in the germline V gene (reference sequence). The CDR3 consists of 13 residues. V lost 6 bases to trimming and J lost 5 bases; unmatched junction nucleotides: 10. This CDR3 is CSALQGNLHEQYF. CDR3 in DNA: TGCAGTGCCTTACAGGGGAATCTCCACGAGCAGTACTTC.

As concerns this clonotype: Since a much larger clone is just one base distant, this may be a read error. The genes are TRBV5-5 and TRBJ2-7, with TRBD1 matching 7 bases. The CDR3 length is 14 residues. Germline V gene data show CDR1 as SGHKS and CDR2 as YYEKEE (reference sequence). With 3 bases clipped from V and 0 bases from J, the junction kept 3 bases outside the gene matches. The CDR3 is CASSWGQFSYEQYF. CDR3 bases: TGTGCCAGCAGCTGGGGACAGTTCTCCTACGAGCAGTACTTC.

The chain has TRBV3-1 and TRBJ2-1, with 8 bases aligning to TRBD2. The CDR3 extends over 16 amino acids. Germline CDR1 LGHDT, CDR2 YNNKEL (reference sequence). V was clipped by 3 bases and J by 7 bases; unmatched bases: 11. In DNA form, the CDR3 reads TGTGCCAGCAGCCATACTAGCGGACCAACAGGGAATGAGCAGTTCTTC. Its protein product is CASSHTSGPTGNEQFF.

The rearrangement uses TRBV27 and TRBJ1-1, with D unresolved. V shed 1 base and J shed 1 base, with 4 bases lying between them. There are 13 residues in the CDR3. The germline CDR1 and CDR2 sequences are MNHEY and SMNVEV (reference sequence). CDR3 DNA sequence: TGTGCCAGCAGTTTATATGCGAACACTGAAGCTTTCTTT. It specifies CASSLYANTEAFF.

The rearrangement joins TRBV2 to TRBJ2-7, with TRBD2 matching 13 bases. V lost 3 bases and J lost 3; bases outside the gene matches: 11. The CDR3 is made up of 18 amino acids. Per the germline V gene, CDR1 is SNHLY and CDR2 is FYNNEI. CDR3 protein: CASSEVGLAGALGYEQYF. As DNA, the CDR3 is TGTGCCAGCAGTGAGGTTGGACTAGCGGGAGCTTTGGGCTACGAGCAGTACTTC.

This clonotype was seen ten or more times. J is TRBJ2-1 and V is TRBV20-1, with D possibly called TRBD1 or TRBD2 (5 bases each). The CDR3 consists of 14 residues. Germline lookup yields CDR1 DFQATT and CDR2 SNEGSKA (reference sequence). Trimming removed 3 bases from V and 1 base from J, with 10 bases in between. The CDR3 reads CSARQGVSYNEQFF. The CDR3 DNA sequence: TGCAGTGCTAGGCAGGGAGTATCCTACAATGAGCAGTTCTTC.

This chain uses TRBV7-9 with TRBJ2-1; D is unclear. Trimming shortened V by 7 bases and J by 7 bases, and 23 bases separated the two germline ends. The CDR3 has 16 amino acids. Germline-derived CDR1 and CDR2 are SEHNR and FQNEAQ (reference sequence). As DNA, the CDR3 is TGTGCCAGCACCAACGCTCTGAAGAGTGCGAGAAATGAGCAGTTCTTC. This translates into CASTNALKSARNEQFF.

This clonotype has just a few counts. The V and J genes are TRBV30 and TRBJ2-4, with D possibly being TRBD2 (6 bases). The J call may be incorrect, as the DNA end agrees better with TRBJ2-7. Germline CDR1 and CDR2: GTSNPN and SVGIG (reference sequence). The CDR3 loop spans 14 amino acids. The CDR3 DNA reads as TGTGCCTGGAGCGAGGGTAGCGGAAAATACGAGCAGTACTTC. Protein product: CAWSEGSGKYEQYF.

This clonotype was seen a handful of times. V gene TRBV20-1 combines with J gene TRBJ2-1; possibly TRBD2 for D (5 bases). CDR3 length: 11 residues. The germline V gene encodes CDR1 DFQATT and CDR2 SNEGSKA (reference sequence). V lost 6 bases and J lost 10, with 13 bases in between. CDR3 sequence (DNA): TGCAGTGCCACTAGAAAGCGCGAGCAGTTCTTC. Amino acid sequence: CSATRKREQFF.

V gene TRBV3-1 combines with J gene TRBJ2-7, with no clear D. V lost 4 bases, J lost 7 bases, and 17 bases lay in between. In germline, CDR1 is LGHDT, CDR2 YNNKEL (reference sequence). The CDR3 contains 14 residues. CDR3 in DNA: TGTGCCAGCAGCCCCCGGGCCCCCTCCTTAGAGCAGTACTTC. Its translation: CASSPRAPSLEQYF.

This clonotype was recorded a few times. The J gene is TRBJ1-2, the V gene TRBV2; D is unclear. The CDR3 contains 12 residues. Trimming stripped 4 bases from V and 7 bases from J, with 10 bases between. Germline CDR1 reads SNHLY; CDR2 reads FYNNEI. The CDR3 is CASSVTAPGYTF. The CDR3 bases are TGTGCCAGCAGTGTAACCGCCCCTGGCTACACCTTC.

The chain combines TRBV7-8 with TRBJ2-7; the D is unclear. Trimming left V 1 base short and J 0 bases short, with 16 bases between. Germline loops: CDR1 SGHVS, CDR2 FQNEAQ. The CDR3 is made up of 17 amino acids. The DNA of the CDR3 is TGTGCCAGCAGCTTAGACGTCTTAGTGACGAGCTCCTACGAGCAGTACTTC. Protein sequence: CASSLDVLVTSSYEQYF.

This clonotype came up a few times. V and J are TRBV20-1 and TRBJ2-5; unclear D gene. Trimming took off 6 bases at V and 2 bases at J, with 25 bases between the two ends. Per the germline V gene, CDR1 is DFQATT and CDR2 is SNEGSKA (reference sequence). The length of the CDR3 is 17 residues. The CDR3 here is CSARPTRALRSQETQYF. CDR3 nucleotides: TGCAGTGCCAGACCAACCCGGGCCCTGAGATCGCAAGAGACCCAGTACTTC.

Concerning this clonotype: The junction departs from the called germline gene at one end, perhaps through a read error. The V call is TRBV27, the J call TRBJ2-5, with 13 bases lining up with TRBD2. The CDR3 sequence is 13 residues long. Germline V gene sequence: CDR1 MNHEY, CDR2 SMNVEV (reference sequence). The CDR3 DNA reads TGTGCCAGCAGTCCGGGGACTAGCGGGACCCGGTACTTC. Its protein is CASSPGTSGTRYF.

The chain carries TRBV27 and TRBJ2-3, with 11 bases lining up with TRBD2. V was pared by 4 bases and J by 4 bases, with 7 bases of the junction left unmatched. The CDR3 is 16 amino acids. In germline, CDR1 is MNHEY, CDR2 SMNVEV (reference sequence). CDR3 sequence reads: CASSSPWTSGSDTQYF. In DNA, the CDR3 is TGTGCCAGCAGTTCCCCCTGGACTAGCGGGTCAGATACGCAGTATTTT.

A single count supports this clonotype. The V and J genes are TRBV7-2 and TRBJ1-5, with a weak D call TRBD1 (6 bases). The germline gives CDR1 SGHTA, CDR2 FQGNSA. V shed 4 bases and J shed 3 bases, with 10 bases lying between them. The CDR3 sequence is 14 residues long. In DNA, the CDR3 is TGTGCCAGCAGCTCCGGGACAAACAATCAGCCCCAGCATTTT. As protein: CASSSGTNNQPQHF. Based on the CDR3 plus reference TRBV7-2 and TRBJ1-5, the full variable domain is GAGVSQSPSNKVTEKGKDVELRCDPISGHTALYWYRQSLGQGLEFLIYFQGNSAPDKSGLPSDRFSAERTGGSVSTLTIQRTQQEDSAVYLCASSSGTNNQPQHFGDGTRLSIL.